This T cell receptor (beta chain) was found in a study of T cell responses to AZD1222 COVID-19 vaccine. Study-level findings and limits: Reports say nearly half of spike-specific TCRs go after unmutated variant regions. The repertoires were collected only after the peak T cell response. White British people made up most donors, females outnumbered males, and clonal diversity was possibly underestimated. CD4 TCRs associated with vaccination spanned spike, dominating at 160-218 and 743-854.

Libraries were prepared by immunoSEQ multiplex PCR; TCRdb keeps only in-frame clonotypes and omits some of them. The sample includes about 110,000 clones, around 90% of them seen just once. Turning to this clone: The antigen remains unidentified.

The TCR was taken from an adult in good health. This specimen was peripheral blood, taken on day 0 of MenACWY control vaccination.

CDR3 amino acids: CASRVTMNTEAFF. The CDR3 DNA reads TGTGCCAGCAGGGTTACGATGAACACTGAAGCTTTCTTT. J is TRBJ1-1 and V is TRBV6-5; D is unresolved. V was clipped by 6 bases and J by 0 bases, with 8 bases between them. The CDR3 runs to 13 residues. The germline V gene has CDR1 MNHEY and CDR2 SVGAGI.